These T cell receptor beta chains were read from a single sample in a study of shared clonotypes between healthy human individuals. Some clones are missing from TCRdb's copy, which holds only in-frame ones; the method was immunoSEQ multiplex PCR. Among hundreds of thousands of clones, just over 90% were seen once, and the ten largest hold 24%. Sequencing was carried out using naive CD8+ T cells sorted from blood. These receptors were obtained from a man between 25 and 39 years old in good health. Each CDR3 is given with its conserved first and last residue.

CDR3aa	v_gene	j_gene
CASSITSGEKTYEQYF	TRBV19	TRBJ2-7
CASSRTSGAFYEQYF	TRBV27	TRBJ2-7
CSVALAGTNEQFF	TRBV29-1	TRBJ2-1
CASRAGSAYNEQFF	TRBV28	TRBJ2-1
CASSPPPSGELFF	TRBV6-5	TRBJ2-2
CAISEPGLAENYEQYF	TRBV10-3	TRBJ2-7
CATSSTPGQKPREQYF	TRBV15	TRBJ2-7
CASSARLAGGPATKNIQYF	TRBV7-2	TRBJ2-4
CASSPSHLAPSSYEQYF	TRBV2	TRBJ2-7
CASSDNEQFF	TRBV28	TRBJ2-1
CASSRAGDVGDEQFF	TRBV4-1	TRBJ2-1
CAIDPRDTQYF	TRBV7-9	TRBJ2-3
CASSEGLAFTRYF	TRBV25-1	TRBJ2-7
CSGGTGYEQYF	TRBV29-1	TRBJ2-7
CASSPDGWTEAFF	TRBV18	TRBJ1-1
CASSSIIAGGGDEQFF	TRBV28	TRBJ2-1
CASSSMVSYEQYF	TRBV5-4	TRBJ2-7
CAWSVPPRMSGNTIYF	TRBV30	TRBJ1-3
CASRLYEQYF	TRBV2	TRBJ2-7
CSVEWSGEGTDTQYF	TRBV29-1	TRBJ2-3
CASSFRDRVETQYF	TRBV28	TRBJ2-5